This is a list of T cell receptor beta chains from one sample in a study of CD8+CD57+ T cells in acquired aplastic anemia. TCRdb itself ran the reads through MiXCR, one entry per CDR3 protein. The sample shows more than 250,000 distinct CDR3 sequences, 55% to 65% of them seen only once. Input material: sorted CD4+, CD8+, or CD8+CD57+ T cells (not recorded which) from PBMCs. These TCRs come from a human donor with severe aplastic anemia or a healthy control (not recorded which). CDR3s include the opening cysteine and the closing phenylalanine or tryptophan. The order of the fields is V gene, D gene, J gene, clone size, CDR3 protein, CDR3 DNA. A D gene is named only where the DNA matches it firmly. Not all rows give a size; the values are once, few, many and, for expanded clones, a class.

TRBV7-3	.	TRBJ2-2	.	CASSPRVAGELFF	TGTGCCAGCAGCCCCAGGGTGGCCGGGGAGCTGTTTTTT
TRBV5-1	TRBD1	TRBJ2-2	once	CASSLLGGSNTGELFF	TGCGCCAGCAGCTTGTTAGGGGGCTCGAACACCGGGGAGCTGTTTTTT
TRBV15	TRBD2	TRBJ2-1	.	CATSGLAGGHEQFF	TGTGCCACCAGCGGACTAGCGGGAGGGCATGAGCAGTTCTTC
TRBV24-1	TRBD2	TRBJ2-7	.	CATSAGGTSGKEQCF	TGTGCCACCAGTGCCGGCGGGACTAGCGGGAAAGAGCAGTGCTTC
TRBV7-2	.	TRBJ1-3	many	CASSHSVGGNTIYF	TGTGCCAGCAGCCACTCCGTGGGGGGAAACACCATATATTTT
TRBV7-9	.	TRBJ2-3	.	CASNEGDTDTQYF	TGTGCCAGCAACGAGGGGGACACAGATACGCAGTATTTT
TRBV5-8	.	TRBJ1-1	.	CASSLGNGGRADF	TGTGCCAGCAGCTTGGGGAATGGGGGGAGAGCTGACTTT
TRBV29-1	.	TRBJ2-7	.	CSDDTGKYEQYF	TGCAGCGATGACACAGGGAAATACGAGCAGTACTTC
TRBV20-1	TRBD2	TRBJ2-7	.	CSARPTERDWYSYEQYF	TGCAGTGCTAGACCGACCGAGCGGGACTGGTACTCCTACGAGCAGTACTTC
TRBV20-1	.	TRBJ2-5	.	CSARRHEQETQYF	TGCAGTGCTCGAAGGCACGAGCAAGAGACCCAGTACTTC
TRBV7-8	.	TRBJ1-2	many	CASSLDPLSKGYTF	TGTGCCAGCAGCTTAGACCCCTTGAGTAAGGGCTACACCTTC
TRBV13	.	TRBJ2-7	few	CASSLGRGVSSYEQYF	TGTGCCAGCAGCTTAGGCCGCGGGGTGAGCTCCTACGAGCAGTACTTC
TRBV7-3	.	TRBJ1-2	many	CASSQTPRTAYGYTF	TGTGCCAGCAGCCAGACCCCTAGGACAGCCTATGGCTACACCTTC
TRBV5-4	TRBD1	TRBJ2-7	.	CASSKMTGGSYEQYF	TGTGCCAGCAGCAAGATGACAGGGGGTTCCTACGAGCAGTACTTC
TRBV5-8	.	TRBJ1-1	many	CASSLEIRNTEAFF	TGTGCCAGCAGCTTGGAGATTCGGAACACTGAAGCTTTCTTT
TRBV20-1	TRBD1	TRBJ1-2	many	CSARHMGQGNYGYTF	TGCAGTGCTAGACATATGGGACAGGGGAACTATGGCTACACCTTC